These 9 T cell receptor beta chains came from one sample sequenced in a study of CXCR3-negative and CXCR3-positive naive CD8 T cells. 5' RACE that incorporated UMI labels was used to prepare the TRB cDNA libraries. TCRdb reprocessed the 5' RACE reads and stores each CDR3 protein as one record, lacking DNA. The listing records more than 45,000 distinct CDR3 sequences. The sequenced material came from memory CD8+ T cells from blood. The source is a human donor in good health. Some clones in this sample may be carry-over from other donors' samples.

V usage is TRBV15 and J usage is TRBJ1-2; TCRdb selects TRBD1, and the lack of DNA leaves this call unchecked. This CDR3 region has 12 residues. Germline V gene sequence: CDR1 LNHNV, CDR2 YYDKDF (reference sequence). The CDR3 region is CATSMGQYGYTF.

This sequence joins TRBV4-2 and TRBJ2-1; TCRdb calls TRBD2, which cannot be checked without DNA. Germline loops: CDR1 LGHNA, CDR2 YNFKEQ. CDR3 length equals 20 residues. CDR3 sequence: CASSPRGVAGGSLSYNEQFF.

This rearrangement joins TRBV29-1 to TRBJ2-2; absent DNA, TCRdb's TRBD1 call cannot be checked. The CDR3 runs to 14 residues. Germline CDR1 is SQVTM and CDR2 is ANQGSEA. CDR3 amino acids: CSVEAGLGPGELFF.

The chain uses TRBV6-5 and TRBJ2-5; no DNA is available, so the TRBD1 call from TCRdb remains unchecked. Germline V lookup: CDR1 MNHEY, CDR2 SVGAGI. The length of the CDR3 is 15 residues. CDR3 sequence reads: CASRLGQGPQETQYF.

This chain connects TRBV4-1 to TRBJ2-4; the D call from TCRdb, TRBD1, cannot be confirmed without DNA. Germline CDR1 reads MGHRA; CDR2 reads YSYEKL. The CDR3 totals 15 residues. This chain's CDR3 is CASSAKDRDRDIQYF.

The chain joins TRBV15 to TRBJ2-7; with no DNA, the TCRdb D assignment of TRBD2 cannot be verified. Germline V gene lookup returns CDR1 LNHNV and CDR2 YYDKDF (reference sequence). This CDR3 contains 16 residues. CDR3 residues: CATSRDRLASTYEQYF.

The chain has TRBV29-1 and TRBJ2-7; TCRdb calls TRBD1, which cannot be checked without DNA. There are 13 residues in the CDR3. CDR1 and CDR2 from the germline V gene are SQVTM and ANQGSEA. The CDR3 sequence: CSVTGTDSYEQYF.

The chain employs TRBV11-1 and TRBJ2-7; TCRdb designates TRBD1, a call that cannot be tested without DNA. This CDR3 has 16 residues. Germline V CDR1 and CDR2: SGHAT, FQDESV (reference sequence). The CDR3 region is CASSYTRWTGGYEQYF.

This chain joins TRBV12-3 or TRBV12-4 and TRBJ2-7; the D call from TCRdb, TRBD1, cannot be confirmed without DNA. This CDR3 has 18 residues. CDR3: CASSSPPNRDSSSYEQYF.